This T cell receptor beta chain was captured in a study of blood T cell repertoires in COVID-19. At the level of the study: The study drew acute and convalescent COVID-19 samples from the United States, Italy and Spain. Nucleic acid was either cDNA or gDNA, and it came from T cells, B-cell-depleted T cells, or PBMCs.

Study processing details: Nucleated cell counts were estimated from reference gene primer amplification. Sequencing used immunoSEQ multiplex PCR; TCRdb keeps in-frame clones, though not all of them. V and J calls plus clone size are reproduced from that table; the DNA served to infer D and trimming. This table has more than 85,000 clones, over 75% appearing once. Sequencing used peripheral blood. This receptor was identified in a man aged 50 to 59 with acute or convalescent COVID-19.

CDR3 amino acids: CASSFRDRGTYEQYF. The CDR3 DNA reads as TGTGCCAGCAGTTTCCGGGACAGGGGTACCTACGAGCAGTACTTC. The V and J genes are TRBV28 and TRBJ2-7; 10 bases align to TRBD1. V shed 3 bases and J 2 bases; nucleotides not matched to a gene: 4. The CDR3 totals 15 residues. Looked up from germline, CDR1 is MDHEN and CDR2 is SYDVKM.